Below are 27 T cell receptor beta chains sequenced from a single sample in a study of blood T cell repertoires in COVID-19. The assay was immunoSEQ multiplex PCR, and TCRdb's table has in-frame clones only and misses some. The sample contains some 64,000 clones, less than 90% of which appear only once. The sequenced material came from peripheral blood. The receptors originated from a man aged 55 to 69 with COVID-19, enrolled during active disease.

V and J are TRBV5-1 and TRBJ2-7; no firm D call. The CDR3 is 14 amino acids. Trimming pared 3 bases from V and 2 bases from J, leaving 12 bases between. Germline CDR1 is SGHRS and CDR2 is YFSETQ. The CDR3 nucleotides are TGCGCCAGCAGCTCCAGAGGCTTTACCTACGAGCAGTACTTC. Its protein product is CASSSRGFTYEQYF.

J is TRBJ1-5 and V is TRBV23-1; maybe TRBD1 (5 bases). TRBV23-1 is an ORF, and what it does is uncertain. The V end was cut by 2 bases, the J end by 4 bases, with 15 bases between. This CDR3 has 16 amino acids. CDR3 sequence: CASSQPARVWNQPQHF. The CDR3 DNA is TGCGCCAGCAGTCAACCAGCCAGGGTATGGAATCAGCCCCAGCATTTT.

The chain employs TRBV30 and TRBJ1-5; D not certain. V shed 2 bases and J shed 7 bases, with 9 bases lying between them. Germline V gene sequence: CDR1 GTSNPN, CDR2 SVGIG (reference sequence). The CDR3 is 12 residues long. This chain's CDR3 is CAWSLRGQPQHF. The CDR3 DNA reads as TGTGCCTGGAGTCTCCGTGGCCAGCCCCAGCATTTT.

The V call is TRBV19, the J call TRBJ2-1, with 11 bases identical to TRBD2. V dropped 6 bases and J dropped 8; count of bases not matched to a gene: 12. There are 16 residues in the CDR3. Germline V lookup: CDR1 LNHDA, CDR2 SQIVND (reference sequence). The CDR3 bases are TGTGCCAGTAGCTCTCTACTAGCGGGAGAGTTAGATGAGCAGTTCTTC. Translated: CASSSLLAGELDEQFF.

In nucleotides, the CDR3 is TGTGCCAGCACCGCCTCCCTAGCGGGGGGAAACACCGGGGAGCTGTTTTTT. Its translation: CASTASLAGGNTGELFF. The V gene is TRBV5-4, the J gene TRBJ2-2; TRBD2 agrees at 11 bases. V gave up 6 bases and J gave up 2 bases; unmatched junction bases: 9. The CDR3 consists of 17 residues. CDR1 is SGHNT and CDR2 is YYREEE in the germline V gene (reference sequence).

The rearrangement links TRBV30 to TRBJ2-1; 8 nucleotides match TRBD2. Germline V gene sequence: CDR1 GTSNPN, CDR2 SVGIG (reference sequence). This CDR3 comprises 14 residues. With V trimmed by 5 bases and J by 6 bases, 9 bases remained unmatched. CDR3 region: CAWVRGLEGNEQFF. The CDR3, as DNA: TGTGCCTGGGTTAGGGGACTAGAGGGCAATGAGCAGTTCTTC.

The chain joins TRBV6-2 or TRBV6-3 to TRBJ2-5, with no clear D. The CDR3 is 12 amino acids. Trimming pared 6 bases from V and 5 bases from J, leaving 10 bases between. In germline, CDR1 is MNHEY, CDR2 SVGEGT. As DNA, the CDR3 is TGTGCCAGCAGCATACAGAGCGAGACCCAGTACTTC. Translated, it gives CASSIQSETQYF.

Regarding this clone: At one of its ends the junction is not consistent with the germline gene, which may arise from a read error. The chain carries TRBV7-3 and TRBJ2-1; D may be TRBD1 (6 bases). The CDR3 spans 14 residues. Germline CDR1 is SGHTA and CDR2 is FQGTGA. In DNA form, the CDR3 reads TGTGCCAGCAGCTTAGGGGGCTCCAACAATGAGCAGTTCTTC. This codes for CASSLGGSNNEQFF.

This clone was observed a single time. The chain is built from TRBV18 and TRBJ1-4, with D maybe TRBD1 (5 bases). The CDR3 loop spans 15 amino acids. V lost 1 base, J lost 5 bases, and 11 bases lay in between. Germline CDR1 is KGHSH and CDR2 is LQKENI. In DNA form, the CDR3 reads TGTGCCAGCTCACCACGGAGGGGAGAAAATGAAAAACTGTTTTTT. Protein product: CASSPRRGENEKLFF.

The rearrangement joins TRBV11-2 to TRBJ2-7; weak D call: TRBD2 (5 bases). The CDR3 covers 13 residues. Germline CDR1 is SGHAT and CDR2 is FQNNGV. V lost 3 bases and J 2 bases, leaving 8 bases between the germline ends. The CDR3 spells CASSFREPYEQYF. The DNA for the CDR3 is TGTGCCAGCAGCTTCCGGGAACCCTACGAGCAGTACTTC.

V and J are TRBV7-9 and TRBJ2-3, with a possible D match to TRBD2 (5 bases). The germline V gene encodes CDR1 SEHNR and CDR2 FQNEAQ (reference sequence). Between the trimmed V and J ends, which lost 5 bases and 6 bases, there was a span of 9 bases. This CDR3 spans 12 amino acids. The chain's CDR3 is CASSLRRDTQYF. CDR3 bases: TGTGCCAGCAGCCTCAGGAGGGATACGCAGTATTTT. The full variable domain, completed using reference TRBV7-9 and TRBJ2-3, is DTGVSQNPRHKITKRGQNVTFRCDPISEHNRLYWYRQTLGQGPEFLTYFQNEAQLEKSRLLSDRFSAERPKGSFSTLEIQRTEQGDSAMYLCASSLRRDTQYFGPGTRLTVL.

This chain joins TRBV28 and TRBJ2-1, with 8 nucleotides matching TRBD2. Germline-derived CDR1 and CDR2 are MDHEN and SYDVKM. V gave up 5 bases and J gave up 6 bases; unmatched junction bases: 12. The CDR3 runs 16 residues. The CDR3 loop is CASSPLGTRASNEQFF. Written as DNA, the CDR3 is TGTGCCAGCAGTCCCTTGGGGACTAGAGCGAGCAATGAGCAGTTCTTC.

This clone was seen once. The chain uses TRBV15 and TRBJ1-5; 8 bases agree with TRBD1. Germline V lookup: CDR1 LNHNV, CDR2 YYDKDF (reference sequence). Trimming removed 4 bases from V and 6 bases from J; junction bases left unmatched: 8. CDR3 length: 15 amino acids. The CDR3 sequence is CATSKMDREGQPQHF. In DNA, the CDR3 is TGTGCCACCAGCAAGATGGACAGGGAAGGTCAGCCCCAGCATTTT.

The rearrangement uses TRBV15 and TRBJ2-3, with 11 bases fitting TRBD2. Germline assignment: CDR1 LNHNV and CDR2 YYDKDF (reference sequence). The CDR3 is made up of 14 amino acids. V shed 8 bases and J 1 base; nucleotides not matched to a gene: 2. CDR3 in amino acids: CATSSGGRTDTQYF. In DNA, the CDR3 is TGTGCCACCTCTAGCGGGGGGCGCACAGATACGCAGTATTTT.

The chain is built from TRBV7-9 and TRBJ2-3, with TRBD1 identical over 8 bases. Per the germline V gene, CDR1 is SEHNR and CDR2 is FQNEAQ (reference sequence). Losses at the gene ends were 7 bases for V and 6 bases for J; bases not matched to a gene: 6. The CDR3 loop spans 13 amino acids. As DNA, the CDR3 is TGTGCCAGCATTCAGGGGGCTTGGGATACGCAGTATTTT. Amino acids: CASIQGAWDTQYF.

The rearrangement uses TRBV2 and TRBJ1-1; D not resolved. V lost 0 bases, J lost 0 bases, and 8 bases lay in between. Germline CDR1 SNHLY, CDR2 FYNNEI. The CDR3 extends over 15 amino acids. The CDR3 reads CASSEARTVNTEAFF. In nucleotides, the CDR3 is TGTGCCAGCAGTGAAGCGCGTACTGTGAACACTGAAGCTTTCTTT. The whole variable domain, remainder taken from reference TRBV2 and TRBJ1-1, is EPEVTQTPSHQVTQMGQEVILRCVPISNHLYFYWYRQILGQKVEFLVSFYNNEISEKSEIFDDQFSVERPDGSNFTLKIRSTKLEDSAMYFCASSEARTVNTEAFFGQGTRLTVV.

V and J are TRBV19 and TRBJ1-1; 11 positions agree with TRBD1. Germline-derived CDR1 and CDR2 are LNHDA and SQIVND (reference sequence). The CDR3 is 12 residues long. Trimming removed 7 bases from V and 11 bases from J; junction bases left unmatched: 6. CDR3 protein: CASTDRGLVAFF. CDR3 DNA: TGTGCCAGTACGGACAGGGGGCTTGTTGCTTTCTTT.

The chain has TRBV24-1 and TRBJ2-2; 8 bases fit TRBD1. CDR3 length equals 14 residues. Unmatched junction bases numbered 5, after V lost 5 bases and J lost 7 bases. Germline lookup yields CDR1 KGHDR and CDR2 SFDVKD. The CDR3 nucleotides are TGTGCCACCAGTGGGCCAGGGGGCGGCGGGGAGCTGTTTTTT. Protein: CATSGPGGGGELFF.

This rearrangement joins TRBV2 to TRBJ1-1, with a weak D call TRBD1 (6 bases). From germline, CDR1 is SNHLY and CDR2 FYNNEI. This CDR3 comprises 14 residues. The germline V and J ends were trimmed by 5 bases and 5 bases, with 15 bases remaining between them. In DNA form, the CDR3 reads TGTGCCAGCAGTCCTGAGGGGGTAGGAACTGAAGCTTTCTTT. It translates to CASSPEGVGTEAFF.

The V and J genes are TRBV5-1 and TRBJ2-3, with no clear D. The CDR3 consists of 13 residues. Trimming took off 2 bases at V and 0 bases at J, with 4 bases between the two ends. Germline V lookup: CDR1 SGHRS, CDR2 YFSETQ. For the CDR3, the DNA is TGCGCCAGCAGCTTATATAGCACAGATACGCAGTATTTT. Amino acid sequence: CASSLYSTDTQYF.

This CDR3 reads CASSDSYTIYF. In DNA form, the CDR3 reads TGTGCCAGCAGTGATAGTTACACCATATATTTT. The genes are TRBV6-1 and TRBJ1-3; D is ambiguous. The CDR3 contains 11 residues. The ends were cut back, 3 bases at V and 8 bases at J, with 5 bases in the middle. Per germline, CDR1 MNHNS and CDR2 SASEGT.

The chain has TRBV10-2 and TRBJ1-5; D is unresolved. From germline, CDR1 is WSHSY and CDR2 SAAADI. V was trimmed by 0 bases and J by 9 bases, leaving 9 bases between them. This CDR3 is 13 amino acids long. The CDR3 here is CASSESQVTPQHF. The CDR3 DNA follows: TGCGCCAGCAGTGAGTCGCAGGTAACGCCCCAGCATTTT.

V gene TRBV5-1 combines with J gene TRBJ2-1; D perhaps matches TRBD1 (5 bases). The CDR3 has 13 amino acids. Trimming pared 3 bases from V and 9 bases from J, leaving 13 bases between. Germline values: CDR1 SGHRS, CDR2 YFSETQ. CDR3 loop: CASSSSGWGEQFF. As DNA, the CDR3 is TGCGCCAGCAGCTCCTCAGGGTGGGGTGAGCAGTTCTTC.

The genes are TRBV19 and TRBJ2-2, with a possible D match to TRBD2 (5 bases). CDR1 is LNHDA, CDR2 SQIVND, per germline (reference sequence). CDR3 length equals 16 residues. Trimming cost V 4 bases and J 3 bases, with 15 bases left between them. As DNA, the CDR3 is TGTGCCAGTAGTAACCCTCTGACGGGATACACCGGGGAGCTGTTTTTT. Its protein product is CASSNPLTGYTGELFF. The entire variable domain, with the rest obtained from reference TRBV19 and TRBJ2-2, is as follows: DGGITQSPKYLFRKEGQNVTLSCEQNLNHDAMYWYRQDPGQGLRLIYYSQIVNDFQKGDIAEGYSVSREKKESFPLTVTSAQKNPTAFYLCASSNPLTGYTGELFFGEGSRLTVL.

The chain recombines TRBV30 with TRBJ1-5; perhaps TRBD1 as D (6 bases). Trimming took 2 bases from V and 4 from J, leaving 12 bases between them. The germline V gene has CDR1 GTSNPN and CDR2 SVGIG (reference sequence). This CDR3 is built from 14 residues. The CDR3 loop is CAWSPGTSNQPQHF. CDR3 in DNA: TGTGCCTGGAGTCCCGGGACATCTAATCAGCCCCAGCATTTT. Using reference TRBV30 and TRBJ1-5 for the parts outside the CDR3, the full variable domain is SQTIHQWPATLVQPVGSPLSLECTVEGTSNPNLYWYRQAAGRGLQLLFYSVGIGQISSEVPQNLSASRPQDRQFILSSKKLLLSDSGFYLCAWSPGTSNQPQHFGDGTRLSIL.

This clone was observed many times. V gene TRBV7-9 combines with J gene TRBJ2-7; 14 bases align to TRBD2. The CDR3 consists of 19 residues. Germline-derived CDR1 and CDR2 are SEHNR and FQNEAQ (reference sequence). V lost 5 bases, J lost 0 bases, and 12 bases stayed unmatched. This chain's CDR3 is CASSAIPGTSGRSSYEQYF. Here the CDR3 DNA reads TGTGCCAGCAGCGCCATTCCCGGGACTAGCGGGAGAAGCTCCTACGAGCAGTACTTC.

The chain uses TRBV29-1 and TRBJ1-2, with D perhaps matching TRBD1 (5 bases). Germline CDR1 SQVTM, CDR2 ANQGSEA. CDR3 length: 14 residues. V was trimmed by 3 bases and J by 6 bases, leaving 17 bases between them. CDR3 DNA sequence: TGCAGCGTTGAGAAGGTGGGGCCCCCCCATGGCTACACCTTC. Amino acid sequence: CSVEKVGPPHGYTF.